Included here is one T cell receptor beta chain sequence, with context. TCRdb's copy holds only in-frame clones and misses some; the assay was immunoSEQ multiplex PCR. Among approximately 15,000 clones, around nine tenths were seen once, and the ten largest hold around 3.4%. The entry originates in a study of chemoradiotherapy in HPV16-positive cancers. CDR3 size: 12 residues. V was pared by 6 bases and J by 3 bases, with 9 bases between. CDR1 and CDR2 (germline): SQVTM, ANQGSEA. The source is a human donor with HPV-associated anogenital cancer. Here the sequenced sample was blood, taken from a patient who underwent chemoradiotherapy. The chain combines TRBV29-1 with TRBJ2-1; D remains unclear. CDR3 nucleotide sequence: TGCAGCGTATTAGACATCTACAATGAGCAGTTCTTC. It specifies CSVLDIYNEQFF.